Following are 11 T cell receptor beta chains from one sample sequenced in a study of identical twins (dated by TCRdb to about 2016). Libraries were built with 5' RACE. Sequenced on an Illumina HiSeq 2000. Using fastp trimming at Q25 and MiXCR clonotype assembly, TCRdb reanalyzed the public sequencing data and kept in-frame beta chains. Under each unique CDR3 protein, matching rows form one entry showing the most common genes and DNA. Within this sample are more than 400,000 distinct CDR3 sequences, with about 15% of them counted one time only. In total, the top ten clones hold 0.44% of the sample. The data were also submitted as part of a second study, on yellow fever vaccine responses in identical twins.

Sequencing used CD4+ T cells sorted from blood. Receptor source: a woman younger than 35 in good health.

The rearrangement uses TRBV5-4 and TRBJ1-2; a possible D gene is TRBD1 (6 bases). This CDR3 has 14 residues. Trimming cost V 7 bases and J 2 bases, with 15 bases left between them. Germline loops: CDR1 SGHNT, CDR2 YYREEE (reference sequence). For the CDR3, the DNA is TGTGCCAGCGTGGGGGGCAGCAAGAACTATGGCTACACCTTC. Translated, it gives CASVGGSKNYGYTF.

This clonotype was detected only a few times. The chain employs TRBV3-1 and TRBJ2-5; D perhaps matches TRBD2 (6 bases). Germline CDR1 and CDR2: LGHDT and YNNKEL (reference sequence). Trimming took 10 bases from V and 3 from J, leaving 15 bases between them. The CDR3 loop spans 13 amino acids. CDR3 in DNA: TGTGCCATCAAAAACGGCGGGGAAGAGACCCAGTACTTC. Its protein product is CAIKNGGEETQYF.

This clonotype was seen a few times. V is TRBV9 and J is TRBJ2-1; 12 bases match TRBD2. With 4 bases clipped from V and 15 bases from J, the junction kept 11 bases outside the gene matches. Germline V gene data show CDR1 as SGDLS and CDR2 as YYNGEE. The CDR3 loop spans 14 amino acids. The CDR3 loop reads CASSPPLLAGGLFF. In DNA, the CDR3 is TGTGCCAGCAGCCCTCCCTTACTAGCGGGAGGTCTGTTCTTC.

In this sample, this clonotype turned up a few times. The chain employs TRBV5-1 and TRBJ1-1, with D perhaps TRBD1 (6 bases). CDR3 length: 16 residues. Trimming shortened V by 0 bases and J by 0 bases, and 12 bases separated the two germline ends. In germline, CDR1 is SGHRS, CDR2 YFSETQ. CDR3 coding DNA: TGCGCCAGCAGCTTGGCGACAGGCCGATTGAACACTGAAGCTTTCTTT. This codes for CASSLATGRLNTEAFF. Complete variable domain (other parts from reference TRBV5-1 and TRBJ1-1): KAGVTQTPRYLIKTRGQQVTLSCSPISGHRSVSWYQQTPGQGLQFLFEYFSETQRNKGNFPGRFSGRQFSNSRSEMNVSTLELGDSALYLCASSLATGRLNTEAFFGQGTRLTVV.

This clonotype showed up just a few times. The chain combines TRBV7-7 with TRBJ2-2; TRBD1 agrees at 9 bases. From germline, CDR1 is SSHAT and CDR2 FNYEAQ (reference sequence). The CDR3 contains 14 residues. Unmatched junction bases numbered 4, after V lost 5 bases and J lost 6 bases. CDR3 in DNA: TGTGCCAGCAGCCCCGGGACAGGGCCCGGGGAGCTGTTTTTT. Its protein is CASSPGTGPGELFF.

This clonotype was observed a few times. The chain employs TRBV12-3 or TRBV12-4 and TRBJ2-7, with D perhaps TRBD1 (8 bases). The CDR3 has 17 amino acids. Trimming cost V 5 bases and J 0 bases, with 20 bases left between them. CDR3 nucleotides: TGTGCCAGCAGTCCTAGGACAGGGACTACCTACTCCTACGAGCAGTACTTC. Its translation: CASSPRTGTTYSYEQYF.

This clonotype was counted only a few times. J is TRBJ2-3 and V is TRBV29-1; 10 bases line up with TRBD2. J lost 3 bases, V lost 6 bases, and 6 bases had no gene match. Germline-derived CDR1 and CDR2 are SQVTM and ANQGSEA. This CDR3 has 14 amino acids. CDR3 protein: CSVRSSGRTDTQYF. The CDR3 bases are TGCAGCGTAAGGAGTAGCGGGAGGACAGATACGCAGTATTTT.

This clonotype was counted a few times. DNA for the CDR3: TGTGCCAGCAGTGAAGCGGGGGCGGGTGAGCAGTTCTTC. It encodes CASSEAGAGEQFF. The chain has TRBV2 and TRBJ2-1; weak D call: TRBD1 (6 bases). The V gene lost 0 bases and the J gene lost 9 bases, with 9 bases spanning the gap. Looked up from germline, CDR1 is SNHLY and CDR2 is FYNNEI. The CDR3 spans 13 residues. The whole variable domain, filled in from reference TRBV2 and TRBJ2-1, reads EPEVTQTPSHQVTQMGQEVILRCVPISNHLYFYWYRQILGQKVEFLVSFYNNEISEKSEIFDDQFSVERPDGSNFTLKIRSTKLEDSAMYFCASSEAGAGEQFFGPGTRLTVL.

This clonotype was recorded a few times. This sequence joins TRBV5-1 and TRBJ2-1; tentatively, D is TRBD2 (6 bases). Germline CDR1 reads SGHRS; CDR2 reads YFSETQ. The CDR3 has 15 amino acids. The V and J ends lost 2 bases and 4 bases respectively, with 13 bases between them. The CDR3 protein is CASSLPMGLYNEQFF. The CDR3 DNA follows: TGCGCCAGCAGCTTACCGATGGGACTTTACAATGAGCAGTTCTTC.

At least ten counts were recorded for this clonotype. This sequence joins TRBV6-5 and TRBJ2-7, with D perhaps TRBD1 (6 bases). The CDR3 has 13 amino acids. Germline V gene lookup returns CDR1 MNHEY and CDR2 SVGAGI. V lost 0 bases, J lost 7 bases, and 10 bases lay in between. The CDR3 nucleotides read TGTGCCAGCAGTTACTCGGGAAGGGGGGAGCAGTACGTC. As protein: CASSYSGRGEQYV.

The chain recombines TRBV20-1 with TRBJ2-1; tentatively, D is TRBD2 (6 bases). V lost 1 base and J 0 bases, leaving 16 bases between the germline ends. CDR1 is DFQATT, CDR2 SNEGSKA, per germline (reference sequence). The CDR3 totals 17 residues. The CDR3 is CSARVRGGESSYNEQFF. The CDR3 DNA reads TGCAGTGCTAGAGTTCGGGGCGGGGAAAGCTCCTACAATGAGCAGTTCTTC.